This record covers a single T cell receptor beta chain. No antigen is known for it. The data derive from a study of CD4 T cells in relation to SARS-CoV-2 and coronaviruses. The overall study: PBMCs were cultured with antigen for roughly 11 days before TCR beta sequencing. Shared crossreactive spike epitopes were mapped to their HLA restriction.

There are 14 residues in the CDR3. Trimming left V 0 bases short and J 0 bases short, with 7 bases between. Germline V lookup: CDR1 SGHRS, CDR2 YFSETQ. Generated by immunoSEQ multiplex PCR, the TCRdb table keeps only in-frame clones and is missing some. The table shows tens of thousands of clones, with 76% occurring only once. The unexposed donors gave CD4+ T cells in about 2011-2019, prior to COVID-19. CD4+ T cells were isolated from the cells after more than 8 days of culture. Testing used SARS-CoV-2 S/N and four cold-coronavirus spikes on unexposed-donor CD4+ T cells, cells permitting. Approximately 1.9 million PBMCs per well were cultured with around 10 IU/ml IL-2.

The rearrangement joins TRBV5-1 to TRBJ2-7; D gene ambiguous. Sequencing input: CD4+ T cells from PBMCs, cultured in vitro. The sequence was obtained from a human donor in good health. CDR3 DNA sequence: TGCGCCAGCAGCTTGGCCGTCACCTCCTACGAGCAGTACTTC. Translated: CASSLAVTSYEQYF.